The clone carrying this T cell receptor beta chain was observed a handful of times. The CDR3 is 15 amino acids. V shed 3 bases and J 5 bases; nucleotides not matched to a gene: 8. Germline CDR1 is SGDLS and CDR2 is YYNGEE. This sample was taken from a study of blood T cell repertoires in COVID-19. Study-level background: Italy, Spain and the United States were the sources of the convalescent and acute COVID-19 samples. The cDNA or gDNA used as material had been derived from T cells, B-cell-depleted T cells, or PBMCs.

In the study's own analysis: Estimates of nucleated cell counts were drawn from the amplification of reference gene primers. The method was immunoSEQ multiplex PCR; TCRdb's version includes in-frame clones alone and lacks a portion of them. V and J calls and clone size are copied from that table; D and trimming were computed from the DNA. The repertoire consists of around 130,000 clones, with 65% to 90% occurring once and the leading ten covering roughly 2.9%. The sample consisted of peripheral blood. This TCR was recovered from a man aged 45-65 years with acute or convalescent COVID-19. This rearrangement joins TRBV9 to TRBJ1-5, with 7 nucleotides matching TRBD1. The DNA of the CDR3 is TGTGCCAGCAGCGAAACAGGGGACCCGCATCAGCCCCAGCATTTT. Translating gives CASSETGDPHQPQHF. The variable domain in full, completed from reference TRBV9 and TRBJ1-5, reads DSGVTQTPKHLITATGQRVTLRCSPRSGDLSVYWYQQSLDQGLQFLIQYYNGEERAKGNILERFSAQQFPDLHSELNLSSLELGDSALYFCASSETGDPHQPQHFGDGTRLSIL.